A single sample is the source of the 25 T cell receptor beta chains below, sequenced in a study of control samples from healthy donors and cancer patients. Repertoires were generated with immunoSEQ multiplex PCR, while TCRdb's copy carries only in-frame clones and drops some. The data show about 53,000 clones, with approximately 90% seen just once and over 12% held by the top ten. What was sequenced was PBMCs. The source is a man in his sixties with head and neck cancer.

V and J are TRBV28 and TRBJ1-3, with 11 bases aligning to TRBD1. Germline V gives CDR1 MDHEN, CDR2 SYDVKM. This CDR3 has 22 amino acids. Losses at the gene ends were 3 bases for V and 0 bases for J; bases not matched to a gene: 19. In nucleotides, the CDR3 is TGTGCCAGCAGTTTTGTTGTTTTCCGGGACAGGGGGACCGGCGCCTCTGGAAACACCATATATTTT. Its translation: CASSFVVFRDRGTGASGNTIYF.

V and J are TRBV28 and TRBJ1-1; 9 nucleotides align to TRBD1. V dropped 5 bases and J dropped 6; count of bases not matched to a gene: 10. CDR1 and CDR2 (germline): MDHEN, SYDVKM. The CDR3 spans 15 residues. The CDR3 is CASSELQGARAEAFF. The CDR3 nucleotides read TGTGCCAGCAGTGAATTACAGGGGGCGCGGGCTGAAGCTTTCTTT.

J is TRBJ2-3 and V is TRBV20-1; 7 bases map to TRBD1. V was pared by 3 bases and J by 1 base, with 4 bases of the junction left unmatched. This CDR3 contains 14 residues. Germline CDR1 DFQATT, CDR2 SNEGSKA (reference sequence). The CDR3 DNA sequence: TGCAGTGCTAGTTCCGACAGGGGCACAGATACGCAGTATTTT. Amino acid sequence: CSASSDRGTDTQYF.

The chain uses TRBV7-9 and TRBJ1-3, with TRBD1 matching over 7 bases. From germline, CDR1 is SEHNR and CDR2 FQNEAQ (reference sequence). The CDR3 loop spans 18 amino acids. Trimming removed 1 base from V and 4 bases from J; junction bases left unmatched: 13. This CDR3 reads CASSLDFTVTGVGNTIYF. The CDR3 coding sequence is TGTGCCAGCAGCTTAGATTTCACGGTAACAGGGGTCGGAAACACCATATATTTT.

The DNA for the CDR3 is TGTGCCAGCAGCCATTTGGGACAGGGTGTGTCCTACGAGCAGTACTTC. This gives the protein CASSHLGQGVSYEQYF. The chain carries TRBV4-2 and TRBJ2-7; 9 nucleotides line up with TRBD1. The V gene end was trimmed by 3 bases and the J gene end by 1 base; junction bases not matched to a gene: 7. Germline-derived CDR1 and CDR2 are LGHNA and YNFKEQ. This CDR3 is 16 amino acids long.

The chain uses TRBV19 and TRBJ1-5; no firm D call. Per the germline V gene, CDR1 is LNHDA and CDR2 is SQIVND (reference sequence). CDR3 length equals 15 residues. Trimming took 7 bases from V and 0 from J, leaving 13 bases between them. CDR3 DNA: TGTGCCAGTATTCCCCGGCCCAATAGCAATCAGCCCCAGCATTTT. Protein: CASIPRPNSNQPQHF.

The chain employs TRBV5-1 and TRBJ2-7, with D unresolved. Between the trimmed V and J ends, which lost 0 bases and 6 bases, there was a span of 4 bases. Germline-derived CDR1 and CDR2 are SGHRS and YFSETQ. This CDR3 comprises 11 residues. This CDR3 is CASSLGPEQYF. The CDR3 nucleotides are TGCGCCAGCAGCTTGGGCCCCGAGCAGTACTTC.

The genes are TRBV6-1 and TRBJ2-5, with D perhaps assigned TRBD1 or TRBD2 (6 bases each). Deletions cut 5 bases from V and 5 bases from J, with 18 bases between. CDR1 is MNHNS, CDR2 SASEGT, per germline. CDR3 length equals 15 residues. CDR3 DNA sequence: TGTGCCAGCAGTCCCGTCTCAGGGGCGGGGGAGACCCAGTACTTC. Translating it yields CASSPVSGAGETQYF.

The chain joins TRBV28 to TRBJ2-2; TRBD1 is a possible D gene (6 bases). Germline CDR1 is MDHEN and CDR2 is SYDVKM. The CDR3 extends over 16 amino acids. V was pared by 4 bases and J by 0 bases, with 12 bases between. CDR3 bases: TGTGCCAGCAGTTCACCGGACAGCACGAACACCGGGGAGCTGTTTTTT. Translated: CASSSPDSTNTGELFF. The variable domain in full, with the rest retrieved from reference TRBV28 and TRBJ2-2, is DVKVTQSSRYLVKRTGEKVFLECVQDMDHENMFWYRQDPGLGLRLIYFSYDVKMKEKGDIPEGYSVSREKKERFSLILESASTNQTSMYLCASSSPDSTNTGELFFGEGSRLTVL.

V is TRBV19 and J is TRBJ2-4; D may correspond to TRBD1 or TRBD2 (5 bases each). The CDR3 is 13 amino acids. Germline loops: CDR1 LNHDA, CDR2 SQIVND (reference sequence). The V gene lost 4 bases and the J gene lost 8 bases, with 12 bases spanning the gap. Written as DNA, the CDR3 is TGTGCCAGTAGTAGGGGGTTAATGGACATTCAGTACTTC. This codes for CASSRGLMDIQYF.

The chain couples TRBV9 to TRBJ2-5; 11 bases match TRBD1. Germline V gene lookup returns CDR1 SGDLS and CDR2 YYNGEE. Unmatched junction bases numbered 8, after V lost 0 bases and J lost 4 bases. The CDR3 sequence is 17 residues long. The CDR3 DNA reads as TGTGCCAGCAGCGTAGCTCCCCGGACAGGGGGCTCAGAGACCCAGTACTTC. Its protein is CASSVAPRTGGSETQYF.

This clone is labeled medium-sized. The same CDR3 arises from other DNA sequences in this sample as well. The rearrangement joins TRBV7-9 to TRBJ2-1, with 8 bases aligning to TRBD2. CDR3 size: 13 residues. Germline values: CDR1 SEHNR, CDR2 FQNEAQ (reference sequence). The V gene end was trimmed by 4 bases and the J gene end by 10 bases; junction bases not matched to a gene: 6. CDR3 DNA: TGTGCCAGCAGCTCCGGGGGGGTAAACGAGCAGTTCTTC. Amino acids: CASSSGGVNEQFF.

The V and J genes are TRBV7-2 and TRBJ1-1; perhaps TRBD1 as D (5 bases). From germline, CDR1 is SGHTA and CDR2 FQGNSA. The ends were cut back, 4 bases at V and 2 bases at J, with 14 bases in the middle. The CDR3 length is 15 residues. The chain's CDR3 is CASSSTRTLNTEAFF. The CDR3 region has the DNA TGTGCCAGCAGCTCAACACGGACACTCAACACTGAAGCTTTCTTT.

The table lists this clone with a count of one. J is TRBJ2-3 and V is TRBV3-1 (or the pseudogene TRBV3-2); TRBD1 might be the D (7 bases). V was shortened by 3 bases and J by 6 bases, with 22 bases between the two germline ends. Germline-derived CDR1 and CDR2 are LGHDT and YNNKEL (reference sequence). This CDR3 comprises 17 residues. CDR3 residues: CASSHPIGRSGGDTQYF. The CDR3 DNA reads TGTGCCAGCAGCCACCCCATTGGCCGGTCAGGGGGGGATACGCAGTATTTT.

This chain links TRBV5-1 with TRBJ1-3; possible D gene TRBD1, 5 bases. Trimming pared 4 bases from V and 0 bases from J, leaving 11 bases between. The CDR3 loop spans 15 amino acids. Germline V gene data show CDR1 as SGHRS and CDR2 as YFSETQ. The CDR3 DNA reads TGCGCCAGCAGCGAGGCCGGGGGCTCTGGAAACACCATATATTTT. Protein sequence: CASSEAGGSGNTIYF.

V gene TRBV19 combines with J gene TRBJ2-1; TRBD1 is a possible D gene (6 bases). Trimming cost V 5 bases and J 13 bases, with 18 bases left between them. The germline V gene encodes CDR1 LNHDA and CDR2 SQIVND (reference sequence). The CDR3 is 13 amino acids. CDR3 amino acids: CASSDYSGQFQFF. The CDR3, as DNA: TGTGCCAGTAGTGACTACTCAGGACAGTTTCAGTTCTTC.

The gene calls are TRBV22-1 and TRBJ1-1; the table's D call TRBD1 went unverified against the DNA. TRBV22-1 is shown as a pseudogene. The CDR3 is 16 residues long. The CDR3 nucleotides read TGTCCTGGGAGCCCAAGGACAGACGCGGCGCGCACTGAAGCTTTCTTT. Translated: CPGSPRTDAARTEAFF.

CDR3 residues: CASSLTGPPAGTGNTEAFF. CDR3 coding DNA: TGTGCCAGCAGCTTAACAGGACCCCCGGCAGGGACCGGGAACACTGAAGCTTTCTTT. The chain carries TRBV7-3 and TRBJ1-1; possibly TRBD1 for D (5 bases). The CDR3 has 19 amino acids. The germline V gene encodes CDR1 SGHTA and CDR2 FQGTGA. Trimming shortened V by 0 bases and J by 1 base, and 21 bases separated the two germline ends. Full variable domain (rest looked up from reference TRBV7-3 and TRBJ1-1): GAGVSQTPSNKVTEKGKYVELRCDPISGHTALYWYRQSLGQGPEFLIYFQGTGAADDSGLPNDRFFAVRPEGSVSTLKIQRTERGDSAVYLCASSLTGPPAGTGNTEAFFGQGTRLTVV.

The chain combines TRBV29-1 with TRBJ1-1; 7 positions match TRBD1. The CDR3 loop spans 15 amino acids. Losses at the gene ends were 6 bases for V and 5 bases for J; bases not matched to a gene: 15. Germline CDR1 and CDR2: SQVTM and ANQGSEA. This CDR3 reads CSVGGDRVIRTEAFF. The CDR3 DNA is TGCAGCGTCGGAGGTGACAGGGTAATTCGGACTGAAGCTTTCTTT.

V gene TRBV7-8 combines with J gene TRBJ2-3, with D perhaps TRBD1 (6 bases). Trimming removed 0 bases from V and 9 bases from J, with 22 bases in between. This CDR3 has 17 amino acids. Germline assignment: CDR1 SGHVS and CDR2 FQNEAQ. In DNA, the CDR3 is TGTGCCAGCAGCTTAGCGCCGGTACAGGCCCATGGGACAACGCAGTATTTT. Residues: CASSLAPVQAHGTTQYF.

Only one count was recorded for this clone. The V call is TRBV7-8, the J call TRBJ1-1; unclear D gene. CDR3 length: 12 residues. CDR1 SGHVS and CDR2 FQNEAQ come from the germline V gene. Trimming took off 4 bases at V and 8 bases at J, with 11 bases between the two ends. The CDR3 sequence is CASSSPRLEAFF. The CDR3 bases are TGTGCCAGCAGCTCGCCGAGGTTAGAAGCTTTCTTT.

The J gene is TRBJ2-7, the V gene TRBV5-4, with TRBD2 identical over 10 bases. This CDR3 is 15 amino acids long. Trimming at V came to 1 base and at J to 3 bases, leaving 4 bases not matched to a gene. CDR1 and CDR2 from the germline V gene are SGHNT and YYREEE (reference sequence). In DNA, the CDR3 is TGTGCCAGCAGCTTGTTTACTAGCGGGAACTACGAGCAGTACTTC. It is translated as CASSLFTSGNYEQYF.

The chain combines TRBV27 with TRBJ1-6; 8 nucleotides match TRBD1. Germline V CDR1 and CDR2: MNHEY, SMNVEV (reference sequence). There are 18 residues in the CDR3. V was clipped by 2 bases and J by 6 bases; unmatched bases: 12. The CDR3 loop reads CASSLGAGGGRSNSPLHF. CDR3 coding DNA: TGTGCCAGCAGTTTAGGGGCAGGGGGCGGACGGAGTAATTCACCCCTCCACTTT.

The chain uses TRBV24-1 and TRBJ1-2, with D perhaps TRBD1 (6 bases). Trimming took off 6 bases at V and 4 bases at J, with 38 bases between the two ends. Germline CDR1 KGHDR, CDR2 SFDVKD. This CDR3 is built from 22 residues. The CDR3 spells CATSYSDRDTRYHPTIPYGYTF. Written as DNA, the CDR3 is TGTGCCACCAGTTATAGCGACCGGGACACCCGCTACCACCCTACCATCCCCTATGGCTACACCTTC.

The table lists this clone with a few counts. The chain couples TRBV19 to TRBJ2-2; 7 bases agree with TRBD1. This CDR3 is 15 amino acids long. The germline CDR1 and CDR2 sequences are LNHDA and SQIVND (reference sequence). With V trimmed by 5 bases and J by 4 bases, 7 bases remained unmatched. The CDR3 nucleotides are TGTGCCAGTAGTGTCACAGGGGTTGGCACCGGGGAGCTGTTTTTT. It yields the protein CASSVTGVGTGELFF.